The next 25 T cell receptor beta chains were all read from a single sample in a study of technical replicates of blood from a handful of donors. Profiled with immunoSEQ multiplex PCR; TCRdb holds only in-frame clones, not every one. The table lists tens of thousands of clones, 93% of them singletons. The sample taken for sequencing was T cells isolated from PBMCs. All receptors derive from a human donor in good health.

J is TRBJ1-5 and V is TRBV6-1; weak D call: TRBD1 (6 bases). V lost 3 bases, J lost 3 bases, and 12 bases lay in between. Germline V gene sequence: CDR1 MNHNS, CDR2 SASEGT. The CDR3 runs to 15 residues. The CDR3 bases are TGTGCCAGCAGTGAGGGGGGGACACTCAATCAGCCCCAGCATTTT. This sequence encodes CASSEGGTLNQPQHF.

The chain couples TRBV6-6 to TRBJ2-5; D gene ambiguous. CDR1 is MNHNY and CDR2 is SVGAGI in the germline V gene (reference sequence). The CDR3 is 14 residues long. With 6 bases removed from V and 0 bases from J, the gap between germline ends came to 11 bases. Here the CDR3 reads CASRQRQDQETQYF. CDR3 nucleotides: TGTGCCAGCAGACAGAGACAAGACCAAGAGACCCAGTACTTC.

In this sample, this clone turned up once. For the CDR3, the DNA is TGTGCCAGCAGTTTAGGACTAGCGGGTGGCACAGATACGCAGTATTTT. Translated: CASSLGLAGGTDTQYF. The chain has TRBV6-6 and TRBJ2-3, with 11 bases matching TRBD2. Germline trimming cut 4 bases from V and 1 base from J; bases unmatched to any gene: 4. This CDR3 comprises 16 residues. Germline CDR1 and CDR2: MNHNY and SVGAGI (reference sequence).

CDR3 nucleotide sequence: TGTGCCAGCAGTTTATCGTGGGGGGTCGTCGTCTACGAGCAGTACTTC. Encoded protein: CASSLSWGVVVYEQYF. The rearrangement links TRBV27 to TRBJ2-7; maybe TRBD2 (6 bases). CDR3 length: 16 amino acids. Germline assignment: CDR1 MNHEY and CDR2 SMNVEV (reference sequence). Trimming took off 0 bases at V and 3 bases at J, with 15 bases between the two ends.

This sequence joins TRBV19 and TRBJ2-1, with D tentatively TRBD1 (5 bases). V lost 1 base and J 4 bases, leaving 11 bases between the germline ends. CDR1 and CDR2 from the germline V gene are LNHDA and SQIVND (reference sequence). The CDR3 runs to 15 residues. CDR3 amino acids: CASSIGQSAYNEQFF. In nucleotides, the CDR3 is TGTGCCAGTAGTATAGGACAGTCCGCATACAATGAGCAGTTCTTC.

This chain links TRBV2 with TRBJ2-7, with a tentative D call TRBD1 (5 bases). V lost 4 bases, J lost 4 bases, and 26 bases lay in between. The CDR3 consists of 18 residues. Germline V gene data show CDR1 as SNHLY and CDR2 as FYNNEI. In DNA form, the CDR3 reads TGTGCCAGCAGTGGTCCTCAGGTGGACATACGACGCGAATACGAGCAGTACTTC. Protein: CASSGPQVDIRREYEQYF.

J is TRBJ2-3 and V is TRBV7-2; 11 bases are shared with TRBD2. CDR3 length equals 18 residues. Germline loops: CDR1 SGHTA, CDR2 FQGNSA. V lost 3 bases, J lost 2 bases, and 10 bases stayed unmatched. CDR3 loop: CASSLPLGSGRATDTQYF. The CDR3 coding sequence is TGTGCCAGCAGCTTGCCGCTGGGTAGCGGGAGGGCCACAGATACGCAGTATTTT.

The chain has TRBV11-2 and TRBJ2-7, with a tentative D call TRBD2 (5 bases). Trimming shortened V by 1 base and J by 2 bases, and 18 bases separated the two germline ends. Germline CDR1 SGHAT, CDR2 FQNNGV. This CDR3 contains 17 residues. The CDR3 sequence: CASSLALREGLAYEQYF. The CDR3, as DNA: TGTGCCAGCAGCTTAGCCCTTCGCGAGGGCTTGGCCTACGAGCAGTACTTC.

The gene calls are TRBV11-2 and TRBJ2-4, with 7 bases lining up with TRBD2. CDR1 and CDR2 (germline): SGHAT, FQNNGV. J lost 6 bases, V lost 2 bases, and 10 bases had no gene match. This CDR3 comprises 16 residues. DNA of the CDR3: TGTGCCAGCAGCTTATTAGTAGCGCCGGGGGGAAACATTCAGTACTTC. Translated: CASSLLVAPGGNIQYF.

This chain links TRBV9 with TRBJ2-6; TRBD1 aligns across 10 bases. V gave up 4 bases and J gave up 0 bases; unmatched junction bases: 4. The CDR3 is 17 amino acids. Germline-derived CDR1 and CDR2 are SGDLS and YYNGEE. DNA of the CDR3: TGTGCCAGCAGCAAGGGACAGGGGAGCTCTGGGGCCAACGTCCTGACTTTC. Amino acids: CASSKGQGSSGANVLTF.

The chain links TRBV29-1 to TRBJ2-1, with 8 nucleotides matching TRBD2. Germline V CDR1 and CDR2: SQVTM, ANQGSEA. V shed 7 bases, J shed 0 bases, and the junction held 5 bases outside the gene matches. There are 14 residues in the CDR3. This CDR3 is CSGTSGSSYNEQFF. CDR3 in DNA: TGCAGCGGGACCAGCGGGAGCTCCTACAATGAGCAGTTCTTC.

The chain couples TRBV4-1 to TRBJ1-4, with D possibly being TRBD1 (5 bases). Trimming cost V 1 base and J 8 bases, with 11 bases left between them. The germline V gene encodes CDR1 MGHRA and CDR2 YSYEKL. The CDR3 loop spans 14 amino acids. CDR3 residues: CASSQGGVREKLFF. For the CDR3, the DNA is TGCGCCAGCAGCCAAGGGGGGGTTAGGGAAAAACTGTTTTTT.

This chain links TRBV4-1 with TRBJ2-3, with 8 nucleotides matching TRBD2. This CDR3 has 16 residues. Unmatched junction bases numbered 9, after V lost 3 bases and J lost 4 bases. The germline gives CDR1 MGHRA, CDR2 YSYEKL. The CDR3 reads CASSQTRGGLSDTQYF. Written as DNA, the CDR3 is TGCGCCAGCAGCCAGACCCGGGGGGGATTATCAGATACGCAGTATTTT.

The CDR3 spells CASSEFAGSEQYF. The CDR3 nucleotides read TGTGCCAGCAGTGAATTTGCGGGATCCGAGCAGTACTTC. This chain joins TRBV25-1 and TRBJ2-7; weak D call: TRBD2 (6 bases). Trimming shortened V by 1 base and J by 6 bases, and 10 bases separated the two germline ends. Looked up from germline, CDR1 is MGHDK and CDR2 is SYGVNS. The CDR3 has 13 amino acids.

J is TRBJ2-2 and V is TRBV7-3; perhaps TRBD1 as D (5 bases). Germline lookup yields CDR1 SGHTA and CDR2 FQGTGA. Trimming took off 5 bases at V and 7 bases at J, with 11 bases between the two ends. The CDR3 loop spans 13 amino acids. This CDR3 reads CASSAQVSGELFF. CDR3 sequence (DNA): TGTGCCAGCAGCGCACAGGTTAGCGGGGAGCTGTTTTTT.

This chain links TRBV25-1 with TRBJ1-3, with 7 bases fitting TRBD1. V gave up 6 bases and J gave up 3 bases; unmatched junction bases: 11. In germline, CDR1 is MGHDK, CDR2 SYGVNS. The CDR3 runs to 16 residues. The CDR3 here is CASSRTGPNVGNTIYF. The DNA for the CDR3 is TGTGCCAGCAGCCGGACAGGCCCAAATGTTGGAAACACCATATATTTT.

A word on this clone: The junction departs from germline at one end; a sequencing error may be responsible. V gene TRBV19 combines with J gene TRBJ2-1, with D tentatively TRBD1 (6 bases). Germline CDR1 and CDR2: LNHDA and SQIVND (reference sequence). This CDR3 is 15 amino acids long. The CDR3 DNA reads TGTGCCAGTAGTATGGGGGCGGCCTCCTCCAATGAGCAGTTCTTC. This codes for CASSMGAASSNEQFF.

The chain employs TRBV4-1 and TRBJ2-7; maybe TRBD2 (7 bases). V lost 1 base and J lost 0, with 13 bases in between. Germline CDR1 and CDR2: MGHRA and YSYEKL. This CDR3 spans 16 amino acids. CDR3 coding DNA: TGCGCCAGCAGCCAAGGGGCGGGGGCCCCCTCCTACGAGCAGTACTTC. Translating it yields CASSQGAGAPSYEQYF.

The CDR3 DNA reads TGTGCCAGCCGCCCCTCCCAGGGTATCGACTATGGCTACACCTTC. Amino acid sequence: CASRPSQGIDYGYTF. The chain is built from TRBV6-5 and TRBJ1-2; TRBD1 might be the D (5 bases). Trimming pared 8 bases from V and 3 bases from J, leaving 19 bases between. CDR3 length: 15 residues. CDR1 and CDR2 from the germline V gene are MNHEY and SVGAGI.

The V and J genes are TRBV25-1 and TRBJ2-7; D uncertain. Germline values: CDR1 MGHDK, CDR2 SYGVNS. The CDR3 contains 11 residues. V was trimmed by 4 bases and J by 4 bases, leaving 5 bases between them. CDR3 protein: CASSAYYEQYF. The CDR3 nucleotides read TGTGCCAGCAGTGCTTATTACGAGCAGTACTTC.

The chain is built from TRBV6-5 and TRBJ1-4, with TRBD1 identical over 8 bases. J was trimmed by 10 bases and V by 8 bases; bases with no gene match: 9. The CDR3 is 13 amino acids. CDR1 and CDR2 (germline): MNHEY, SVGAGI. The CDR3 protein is CASGGQGERKLFF. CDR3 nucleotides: TGTGCCAGCGGAGGACAGGGAGAGCGAAAACTGTTTTTT.

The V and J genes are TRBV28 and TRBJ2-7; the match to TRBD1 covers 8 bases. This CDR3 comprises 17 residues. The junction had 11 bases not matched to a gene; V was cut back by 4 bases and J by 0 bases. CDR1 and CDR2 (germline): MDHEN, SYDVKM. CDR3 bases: TGTGCCAGCAGTTACGACTTGACAGGGGCCCGCTCCTACGAGCAGTACTTC. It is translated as CASSYDLTGARSYEQYF.

CDR3 nucleotide sequence: TGTGCCAGCAGGCGTTTCGGGGGGCTCGAGACCCAGTACTTC. This encodes CASRRFGGLETQYF. V is TRBV5-4 and J is TRBJ2-5; TRBD2 is a possible D gene (7 bases). This CDR3 is built from 14 residues. V was trimmed by 5 bases and J by 5 bases, leaving 16 bases between them. Germline V CDR1 and CDR2: SGHNT, YYREEE (reference sequence).

CDR3 protein: CASSSDERETIYEQYF. The CDR3 DNA reads TGCGCCAGCAGCTCGGACGAGCGGGAGACGATATACGAGCAGTACTTC. The genes are TRBV5-1 and TRBJ2-7, with 8 bases that match TRBD2. CDR1 is SGHRS, CDR2 YFSETQ, per germline. The length of the CDR3 is 16 residues. Trimming at V came to 3 bases and at J to 4 bases, leaving 12 bases not matched to a gene.

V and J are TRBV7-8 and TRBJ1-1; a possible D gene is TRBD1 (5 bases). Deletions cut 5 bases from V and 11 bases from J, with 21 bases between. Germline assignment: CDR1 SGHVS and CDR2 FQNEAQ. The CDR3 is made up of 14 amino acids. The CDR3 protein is CASSGRQSSGGAFF. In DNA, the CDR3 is TGTGCCAGCAGCGGACGACAGTCCTCGGGAGGGGCTTTCTTT.